This T cell receptor (beta chain) was identified during a study of blood T cell repertoires in COVID-19 (dated by TCRdb to 2019 to 2021). In the study overall: Samples covering the acute and convalescent phases of COVID-19 were provided by collaborators in the United States, Italy and Spain. The repertoires were released in a freely available public database meant as a resource for research on the immune response to SARS-CoV-2. Sample metadata almost always included a de-identified subject ID, COVID-19 status, age in years and sex. Subjects who had been exposed to COVID-19, were actively infected with it, or had recovered from it provided the deeply sampled blood TCRbeta repertoires that made up the dataset. Where available, HLA class I and class II types were taken from metadata supplied by the sample provider and were not determined by assay-based typing. The material from the prospective study consisted of cDNA or gDNA derived from T cells, B-cell-depleted T cells, or PBMCs. Samples were obtained from the ongoing ImmuneRACE study (first 160 participants) and from about 1,300 subjects provided by 6 global collaborators. Study-level results and caveats: How much clinical and demographic metadata was included differed by source and by participant, and the metadata was provided uncurated.

With respect to this clone: Its target antigen remains unknown. Within one base of it there is no much larger clone, and no base qualities were kept.

TCRbeta CDR3 regions were amplified from genomic DNA by means of the immunoSEQ Assay, a bias-controlled multiplex PCR. In the paper's pipeline: The number of nucleated cells in each sample was estimated by amplification of reference gene primers within the assay. To quantify the absolute abundance of each unique TCRbeta CDR3 rearrangement, sequence reads were collapsed and filtered. Productive Simpson clonality was computed per sample as the square root of Simpson's diversity index over productive rearrangements. TCRdb stores this immuneACCESS table with in-frame sequences only. Part of the clones is absent; in the studies checked, under half of the shortfall reflects unresolved V genes, and no reason is known for the rest. The V and J calls and clone size are taken from that table; D and trimming were inferred from the DNA. This sample gives about 99,000 clones in total; about nine tenths of them show up just once. The leading ten clones occupy roughly 14% of the sample.

Collaborating institutions collected whole blood in K2EDTA tubes following their own protocols. For TCRbeta analysis, collaborators shipped samples in one of three forms: frozen whole blood, isolated PBMCs, or DNA extracted from either of those sample types. The sequence came from a man aged 50 to 60 with acute or convalescent COVID-19. The sequencing sample was made of peripheral blood.

The CDR3 in this case is CASSQGGTGRSGNTIYF. Read as DNA, the sequence is TGTGCCAGCAGCCAAGGCGGGACAGGGCGCTCTGGAAACACCATATATTTT. The V gene is TRBV3-1 (or the pseudogene TRBV3-2) and the J gene is TRBJ1-3; TRBD1 matches 9 bases in the middle. For CDR1 and CDR2, the germline V gene (reference sequence) lists LGHDT and YNNKEL. Taken from cysteine to phenylalanine, the CDR3 has 17 residues. Only the CDR3 DNA stays, 51 bases, in frame from base 1. Trimming accounts for 1 base at V and 0 bases at J, while the number of junction bases matched to no gene is 4.